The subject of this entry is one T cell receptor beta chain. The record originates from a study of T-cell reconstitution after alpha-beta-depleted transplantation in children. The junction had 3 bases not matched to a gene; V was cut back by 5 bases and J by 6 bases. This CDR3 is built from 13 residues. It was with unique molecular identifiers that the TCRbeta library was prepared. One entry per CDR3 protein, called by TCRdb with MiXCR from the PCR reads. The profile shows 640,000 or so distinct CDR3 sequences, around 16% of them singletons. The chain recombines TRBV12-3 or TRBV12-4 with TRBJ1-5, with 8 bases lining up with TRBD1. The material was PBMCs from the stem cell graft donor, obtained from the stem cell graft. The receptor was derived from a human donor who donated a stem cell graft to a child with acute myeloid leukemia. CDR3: CASSQQGVQPQHF. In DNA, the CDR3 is TGTGCCAGCAGTCAACAGGGGGTTCAGCCCCAGCATTTT.